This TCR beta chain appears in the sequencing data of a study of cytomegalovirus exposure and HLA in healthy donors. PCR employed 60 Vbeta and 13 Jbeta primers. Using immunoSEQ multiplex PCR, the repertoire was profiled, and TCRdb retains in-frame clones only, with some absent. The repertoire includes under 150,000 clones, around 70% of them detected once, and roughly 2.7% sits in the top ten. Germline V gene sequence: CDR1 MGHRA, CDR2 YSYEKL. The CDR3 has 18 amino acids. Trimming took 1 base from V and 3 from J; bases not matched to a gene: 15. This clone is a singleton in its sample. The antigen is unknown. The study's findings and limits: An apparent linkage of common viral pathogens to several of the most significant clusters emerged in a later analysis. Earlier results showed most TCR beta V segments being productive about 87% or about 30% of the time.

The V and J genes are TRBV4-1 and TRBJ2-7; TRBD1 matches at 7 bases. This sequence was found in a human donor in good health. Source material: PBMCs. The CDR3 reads CASSQADKRGQSGYEQYF. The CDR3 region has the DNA TGCGCCAGCAGCCAAGCGGATAAAAGGGGGCAATCAGGCTACGAGCAGTACTTC.